These 26 T cell receptor beta chains share one sample of origin, sequenced in a study of T cells in localized non-small cell lung cancer. Profiled with immunoSEQ multiplex PCR; TCRdb holds only in-frame clones, not every one. In the table there are about 25,000 clones, about 91% of which are singletons. Material: peripheral blood mononuclear cells, obtained before any cancer treatment. The origin of the receptors is a woman aged 40-70 years with stage III lung adenocarcinoma.

V and J are TRBV5-1 and TRBJ2-2, with TRBD2 matching 8 bases. The CDR3 has 17 amino acids. Germline CDR1 SGHRS, CDR2 YFSETQ. V shed 3 bases and J 4 bases; nucleotides not matched to a gene: 11. The CDR3 coding sequence is TGCGCCAGCAGCTCGCCTCCCGGGACTAGGAGCACCGGGGAGCTGTTTTTT. It is translated as CASSSPPGTRSTGELFF.

The V gene is TRBV5-6, the J gene TRBJ2-1, with TRBD2 matching 8 bases. Unmatched junction bases numbered 8, after V lost 0 bases and J lost 6 bases. There are 16 residues in the CDR3. Germline V gene sequence: CDR1 SGHDT, CDR2 YYEEEE. For the CDR3, the DNA is TGTGCCAGCAGCTTGGTCGGGACTAGAATAGGCAATGAGCAGTTCTTC. Protein: CASSLVGTRIGNEQFF.

The rearrangement links TRBV6-6 to TRBJ2-7, with 9 bases that match TRBD1. CDR3 size: 14 residues. The germline CDR1 and CDR2 sequences are MNHNY and SVGAGI (reference sequence). J was trimmed by 4 bases and V by 11 bases; bases with no gene match: 12. The CDR3 DNA reads TGTGCCGTAACACCGGGACAGGGAAATTACGAGCAGTACTTC. Protein sequence: CAVTPGQGNYEQYF.

The gene calls are TRBV9 and TRBJ1-4, with no clear D. CDR1 and CDR2 (germline): SGDLS, YYNGEE. The CDR3 consists of 15 residues. The V end was cut by 0 bases, the J end by 3 bases, with 9 bases between. The CDR3 DNA sequence: TGTGCCAGCAGCGTAGGCGGGGTGGCTAATGAAAAACTGTTTTTT. Encoded protein: CASSVGGVANEKLFF. Full variable domain (remainder filled in from reference TRBV9 and TRBJ1-4): DSGVTQTPKHLITATGQRVTLRCSPRSGDLSVYWYQQSLDQGLQFLIQYYNGEERAKGNILERFSAQQFPDLHSELNLSSLELGDSALYFCASSVGGVANEKLFFGSGTQLSVL.

This chain links TRBV4-2 with TRBJ1-1; 8 bases are shared with TRBD1. The ends lost 4 bases at V and 2 bases at J; junction bases unmatched: 3. The germline CDR1 and CDR2 sequences are LGHNA and YNFKEQ. The CDR3 totals 14 residues. The CDR3, as DNA: TGTGCCAGCAGCCTACAGGGGGGTAACACTGAAGCTTTCTTT. This codes for CASSLQGGNTEAFF.

The V call is TRBV7-9, the J call TRBJ2-3; the D call may be TRBD1 or TRBD2 (6 bases each). The germline CDR1 and CDR2 sequences are SEHNR and FQNEAQ (reference sequence). The CDR3 consists of 13 residues. The V end lost 3 bases, the J end lost 6 bases, and 10 bases lay between the germline ends. This CDR3 reads CASSFSGADTQYF. The CDR3 DNA reads TGTGCCAGCAGCTTTTCGGGGGCGGATACGCAGTATTTT.

The chain uses TRBV5-8 and TRBJ2-3; TRBD2 agrees at 7 bases. Germline CDR1 reads SGHTS; CDR2 reads YDEGEE. V was pared by 4 bases and J by 2 bases, with 16 bases of the junction left unmatched. The CDR3 has 18 residues. DNA of the CDR3: TGTGCCAGCAGCCCGGGACTAATACGACTAGCAGCCACAGATACGCAGTATTTT. As protein: CASSPGLIRLAATDTQYF.

This clone has just one count. The chain links TRBV5-1 to TRBJ1-1, with no clear D. The CDR3 has 15 residues. The V gene's germline CDR1 is SGHRS and CDR2 YFSETQ. The V end lost 5 bases, the J end lost 1 base, and 15 bases lay between the germline ends. The CDR3 spells CASSFDVVENTEAFF. The CDR3 DNA reads as TGCGCCAGCAGTTTTGATGTGGTGGAGAACACTGAAGCTTTCTTT. The full variable domain, its missing parts supplied by reference TRBV5-1 and TRBJ1-1, is KAGVTQTPRYLIKTRGQQVTLSCSPISGHRSVSWYQQTPGQGLQFLFEYFSETQRNKGNFPGRFSGRQFSNSRSEMNVSTLELGDSALYLCASSFDVVENTEAFFGQGTRLTVV.

The V call is TRBV5-1, the J call TRBJ2-3; 9 bases fit TRBD2. CDR1 SGHRS and CDR2 YFSETQ come from the germline V gene. This CDR3 has 16 residues. The V gene end was trimmed by 4 bases and the J gene end by 2 bases; junction bases not matched to a gene: 8. CDR3 sequence reads: CASSTPQREDTDTQYF. CDR3 nucleotide sequence: TGCGCCAGCAGCACGCCCCAGCGGGAGGACACAGATACGCAGTATTTT. The complete variable domain, with remaining parts taken from reference TRBV5-1 and TRBJ2-3, reads KAGVTQTPRYLIKTRGQQVTLSCSPISGHRSVSWYQQTPGQGLQFLFEYFSETQRNKGNFPGRFSGRQFSNSRSEMNVSTLELGDSALYLCASSTPQREDTDTQYFGPGTRLTVL.

This chain's CDR3 is CASSRFNEKLFF. In nucleotides, the CDR3 is TGTGCCAGCAGCAGATTCAATGAAAAACTGTTTTTT. The V gene is TRBV6-1, the J gene TRBJ1-4, with D unclear. The V gene's germline CDR1 is MNHNS and CDR2 SASEGT. This CDR3 has 12 amino acids. Trimming stripped 6 bases from V and 5 bases from J, with 7 bases between.

This clone was counted only a few times. This chain uses TRBV6-5 with TRBJ2-5, with 7 bases fitting TRBD2. The J segment lost 5 bases and the V segment lost 8 bases, leaving 8 bases of the junction unmatched. The CDR3 has 13 residues. Germline V gene data show CDR1 as MNHEY and CDR2 as SVGAGI. CDR3 amino acids: CASHSSGKETQYF. DNA of the CDR3: TGTGCCAGCCACTCGAGCGGGAAGGAGACCCAGTACTTC.

This chain's CDR3 is CASRGRGTKNIQYF. The CDR3 coding sequence is TGTGCCAGCCGTGGGAGGGGGACCAAAAACATTCAGTACTTC. The chain couples TRBV5-6 to TRBJ2-4; tentative D call: TRBD2 (7 bases). Per the germline V gene, CDR1 is SGHDT and CDR2 is YYEEEE. The CDR3 has 14 residues. V was trimmed by 7 bases and J by 2 bases, leaving 13 bases between them.

This chain joins TRBV7-6 and TRBJ2-5; TRBD2 agrees at 13 bases. Germline trimming cut 5 bases from V and 6 bases from J; bases unmatched to any gene: 15. The CDR3 contains 18 residues. Germline-derived CDR1 and CDR2 are SGHVS and FNYEAQ. In DNA, the CDR3 is TGTGCCAGCAGCAACTACCCGGGGACTAGCGGGATTCAAAAGACCCAGTACTTC. It encodes CASSNYPGTSGIQKTQYF.

This rearrangement joins TRBV29-1 to TRBJ2-7; 12 bases are shared with TRBD1. The V segment lost 0 bases and the J segment 5 bases; nucleotides outside the gene matches: 14. Per germline, CDR1 SQVTM and CDR2 ANQGSEA. The CDR3 has 18 residues. The CDR3 bases are TGCAGCGTTGAAGAGTCGGTCCCGGGACAGGGGGCATTAGACGAGCAGTACTTC. This encodes CSVEESVPGQGALDEQYF.

The chain carries TRBV7-2 and TRBJ1-5; 8 positions match TRBD1. With V trimmed by 0 bases and J by 7 bases, 2 bases remained unmatched. The length of the CDR3 is 14 residues. The V gene's germline CDR1 is SGHTA and CDR2 FQGNSA. The CDR3 DNA sequence: TGTGCCAGCAGCTTAGCTACAGGGGGACAGCCCCAGCATTTT. Translating it yields CASSLATGGQPQHF.

The J gene is TRBJ2-3, the V gene TRBV5-4; 14 bases align to TRBD2. The CDR3 loop spans 16 amino acids. The junction had 6 bases not matched to a gene; V was cut back by 4 bases and J by 5 bases. Germline V gene sequence: CDR1 SGHNT, CDR2 YYREEE (reference sequence). The CDR3 nucleotides read TGTGCCAGCAGCCTGACTAGCGGGAGGGCCGGAGATACGCAGTATTTT. This encodes CASSLTSGRAGDTQYF.

The chain recombines TRBV29-1 with TRBJ1-2; tentative D call: TRBD1 (5 bases). The CDR3 extends over 11 amino acids. The V end lost 3 bases, the J end lost 10 bases, and 12 bases lay between the germline ends. Germline assignment: CDR1 SQVTM and CDR2 ANQGSEA. The CDR3 sequence: CSVDTGYLYTF. The CDR3 DNA follows: TGCAGCGTTGATACAGGTTACCTCTACACCTTC.

The gene calls are TRBV6-5 and TRBJ2-5; D might be TRBD1 or TRBD2, each matching 5 bases. Trimming took 10 bases from V and 5 from J, leaving 17 bases between them. Germline V gene sequence: CDR1 MNHEY, CDR2 SVGAGI. The length of the CDR3 is 13 residues. For the CDR3, the DNA is TGTGCCATCCGACCTGGGGGACGGGAGACCCAGTACTTC. Translating gives CAIRPGGRETQYF.

This chain connects TRBV6-5 to TRBJ1-2; 7 bases agree with TRBD1. The length of the CDR3 is 16 residues. CDR1 is MNHEY, CDR2 SVGAGI, per germline. The V gene end was trimmed by 2 bases and the J gene end by 2 bases; junction bases not matched to a gene: 8. The CDR3 spells CASSYLGTEANYGYTF. The CDR3 bases are TGTGCCAGCAGTTACCTTGGGACAGAGGCCAACTATGGCTACACCTTC.

This clone showed up just once. The CDR3 loop reads CASSISYEQYF. The CDR3 coding sequence is TGTGCCAGCAGCATCTCCTACGAGCAGTACTTC. The chain recombines TRBV11-2 with TRBJ2-7; D gene uncertain. The CDR3 covers 11 residues. Germline CDR1 SGHAT, CDR2 FQNNGV. Trimming removed 5 bases at V and 0 bases at J, with 2 bases between.

The V and J genes are TRBV15 and TRBJ1-4, with a possible D match to TRBD1 (5 bases). Germline CDR1 reads LNHNV; CDR2 reads YYDKDF (reference sequence). Trimming took 3 bases from V and 4 from J, leaving 6 bases between them. The CDR3 is made up of 13 amino acids. CDR3 DNA sequence: TGTGCCACCAGCAGGAGGGGTAATGAAAAACTGTTTTTT. This translates into CATSRRGNEKLFF.

The count of this clone is one. The J gene is TRBJ2-5, the V gene TRBV6-5; weak D call: TRBD1 (5 bases). The V gene's germline CDR1 is MNHEY and CDR2 SVGAGI. Trimming stripped 0 bases from V and 2 bases from J, with 13 bases between. The CDR3 consists of 16 residues. CDR3 sequence reads: CASSYSFSAGQETQYF. CDR3 in DNA: TGTGCCAGCAGTTACTCTTTTTCGGCAGGGCAAGAGACCCAGTACTTC.

The CDR3 sequence is CASSLGAVLSSYNEQFF. The CDR3 coding sequence is TGTGCCAGCAGCTTGGGGGCTGTCCTGAGCTCCTACAATGAGCAGTTCTTC. V gene TRBV5-4 combines with J gene TRBJ2-1; no clear D gene. Germline V gene sequence: CDR1 SGHNT, CDR2 YYREEE (reference sequence). The V end was cut by 0 bases, the J end by 0 bases, with 13 bases between. This CDR3 region has 17 residues.

This chain links TRBV7-8 with TRBJ2-7; D uncertain. This CDR3 has 12 residues. Trimming shortened V by 1 base and J by 0 bases, and 1 base separated the two germline ends. From germline, CDR1 is SGHVS and CDR2 FQNEAQ. The CDR3 loop reads CASSLGSYEQYF. The DNA of the CDR3 is TGTGCCAGCAGCTTAGGCTCCTACGAGCAGTACTTC.

The DNA of the CDR3 is TGCGCCAGCAGGCTTCCGGGACAGGGGGTCCACGAGCAGTACTTC. Its translation is CASRLPGQGVHEQYF. The V call is TRBV5-1, the J call TRBJ2-7, with 11 nucleotides matching TRBD1. V lost 5 bases and J lost 5; bases outside the gene matches: 9. The CDR3 loop spans 15 amino acids. Germline CDR1 is SGHRS and CDR2 is YFSETQ.

The V call is TRBV19, the J call TRBJ1-5; D gene uncertain. The ends were cut back, 7 bases at V and 2 bases at J, with 12 bases in the middle. The V gene's germline CDR1 is LNHDA and CDR2 SQIVND (reference sequence). The CDR3 totals 14 residues. This CDR3 reads CASTPGRGNQPQHF. In nucleotides, the CDR3 is TGTGCCAGTACGCCGGGTCGGGGCAATCAGCCCCAGCATTTT.